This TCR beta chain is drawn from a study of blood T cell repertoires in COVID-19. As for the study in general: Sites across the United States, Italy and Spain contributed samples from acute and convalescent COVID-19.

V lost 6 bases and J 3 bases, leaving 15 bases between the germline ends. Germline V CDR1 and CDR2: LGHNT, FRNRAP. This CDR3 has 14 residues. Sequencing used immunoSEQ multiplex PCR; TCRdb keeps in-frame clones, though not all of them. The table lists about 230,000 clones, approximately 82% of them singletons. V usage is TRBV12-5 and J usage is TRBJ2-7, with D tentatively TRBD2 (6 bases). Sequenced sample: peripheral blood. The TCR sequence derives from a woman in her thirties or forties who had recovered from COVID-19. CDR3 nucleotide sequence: TGTGCTAGTGGAGATGGAGGGCCGATCTACGAGCAGTACTTC. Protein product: CASGDGGPIYEQYF.